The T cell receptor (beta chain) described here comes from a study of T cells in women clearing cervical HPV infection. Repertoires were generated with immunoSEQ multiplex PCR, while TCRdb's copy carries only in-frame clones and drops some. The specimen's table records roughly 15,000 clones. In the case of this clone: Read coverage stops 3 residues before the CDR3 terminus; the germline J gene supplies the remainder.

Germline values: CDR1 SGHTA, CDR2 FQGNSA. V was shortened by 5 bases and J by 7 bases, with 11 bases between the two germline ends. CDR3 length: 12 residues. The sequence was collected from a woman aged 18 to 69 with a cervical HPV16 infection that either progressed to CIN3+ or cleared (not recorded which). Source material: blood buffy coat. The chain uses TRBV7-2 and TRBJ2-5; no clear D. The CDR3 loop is CASSPRRGTQYF. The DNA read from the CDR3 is TGTGCCAGCAGCCCTAGGAGAGGGACC. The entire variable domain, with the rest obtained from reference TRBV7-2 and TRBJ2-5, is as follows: GAGVSQSPSNKVTEKGKDVELRCDPISGHTALYWYRQSLGQGLEFLIYFQGNSAPDKSGLPSDRFSAERTGGSVSTLTIQRTQQEDSAVYLCASSPRRGTQYFGPGTRLLVL.